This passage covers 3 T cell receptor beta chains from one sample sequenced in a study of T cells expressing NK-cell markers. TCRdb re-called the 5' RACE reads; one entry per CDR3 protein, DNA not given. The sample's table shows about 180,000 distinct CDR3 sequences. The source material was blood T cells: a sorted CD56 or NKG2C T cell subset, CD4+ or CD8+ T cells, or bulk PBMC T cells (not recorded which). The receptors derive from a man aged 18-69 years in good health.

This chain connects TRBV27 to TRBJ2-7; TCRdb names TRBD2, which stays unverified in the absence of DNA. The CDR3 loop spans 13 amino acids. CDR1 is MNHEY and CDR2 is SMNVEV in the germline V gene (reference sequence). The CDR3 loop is CASSPTRAYEQYF.

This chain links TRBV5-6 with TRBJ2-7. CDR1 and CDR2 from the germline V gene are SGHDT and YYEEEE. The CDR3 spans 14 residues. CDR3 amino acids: CASSLDERIYEQYF.

The CDR3 spells CASSYWPTEDSGGVITDTQYF. The rearrangement uses TRBV6-2 or TRBV6-3 and TRBJ2-3; the D call from TCRdb, TRBD2, cannot be confirmed without DNA. Germline loops: CDR1 MNHEY, CDR2 SVGEGT. The CDR3 is 21 residues long.